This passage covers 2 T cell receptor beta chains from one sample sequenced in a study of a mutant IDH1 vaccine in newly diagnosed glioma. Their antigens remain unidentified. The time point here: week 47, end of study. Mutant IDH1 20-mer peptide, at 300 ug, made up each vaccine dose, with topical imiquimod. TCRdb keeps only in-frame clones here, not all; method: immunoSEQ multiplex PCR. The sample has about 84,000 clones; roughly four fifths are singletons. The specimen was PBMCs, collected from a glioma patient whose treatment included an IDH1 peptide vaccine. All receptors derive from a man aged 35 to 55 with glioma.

This chain's CDR3 is CASSLAPSVYSYEQYF. In nucleotides, the CDR3 is TGTGCCAGCAGCTTGGCTCCTAGCGTTTACTCCTACGAGCAGTACTTC. This chain links TRBV5-6 with TRBJ2-7, with D perhaps matching TRBD2 (6 bases). Trimming removed 0 bases from V and 0 bases from J, with 13 bases in between. This CDR3 region has 16 residues. Germline CDR1 SGHDT, CDR2 YYEEEE.

CDR3 coding DNA: TGTGCCAGCTCACCAGGCAGGGAGGCTAACTATGGCTACACCTTC. It yields the protein CASSPGREANYGYTF. The V gene is TRBV18, the J gene TRBJ1-2, with a weak D call TRBD1 (5 bases). The CDR3 is 15 amino acids. Germline assignment: CDR1 KGHSH and CDR2 LQKENI. V was shortened by 2 bases and J by 0 bases, with 10 bases between the two germline ends.